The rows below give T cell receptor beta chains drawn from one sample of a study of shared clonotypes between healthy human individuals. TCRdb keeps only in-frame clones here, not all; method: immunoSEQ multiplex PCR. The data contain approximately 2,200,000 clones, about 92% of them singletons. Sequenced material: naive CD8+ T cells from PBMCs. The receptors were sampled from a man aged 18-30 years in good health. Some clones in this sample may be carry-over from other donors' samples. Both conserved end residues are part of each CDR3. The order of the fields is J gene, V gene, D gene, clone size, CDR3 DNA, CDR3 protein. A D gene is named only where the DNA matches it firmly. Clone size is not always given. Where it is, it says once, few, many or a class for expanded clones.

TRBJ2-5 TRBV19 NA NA TGTGCCAGTAGTATAGTCAGAGAGAAAGAGACCCAGTACTTC CASSIVREKETQYF
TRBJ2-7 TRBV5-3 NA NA TGTGCCAGAAGCCGATCCAGGGCGTCCCTTTCCCCTTTC CARSRSRASLSPF
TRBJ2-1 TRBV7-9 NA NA TGTGCCTCACAGGGAGGGGGCGTAGGCAATGAGCAGTTCTTC CASQGGGVGNEQFF
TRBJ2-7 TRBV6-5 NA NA TGTGCCAGCAGTTACCTGGAGGCTAGCGAGCAGTACTTC CASSYLEASEQYF
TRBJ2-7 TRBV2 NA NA TGTGCCAGCAGTGTAGGGGTGGGAGGAGTCGACGAGCAGTACTTC CASSVGVGGVDEQYF
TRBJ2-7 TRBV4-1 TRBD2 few TGCGCCAGCAGCCAAGTCGGGACTAGCGGCTACGAGCAGTACTTC CASSQVGTSGYEQYF
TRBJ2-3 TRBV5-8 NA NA TGTGCCAGCACGGGCGGAATTTCAAGCACAGATACGCAGTATTTT CASTGGISSTDTQYF
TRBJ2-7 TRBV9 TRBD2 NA TGTGCCAGCAGCTCTAGCGGGCGTGGGGCCGACGAGCAGTACTTC CASSSSGRGADEQYF
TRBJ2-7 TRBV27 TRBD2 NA TGTGCCAGCAGTCCCGTGACTAGCGGCCCCTACGAGCAGTACTTC CASSPVTSGPYEQYF
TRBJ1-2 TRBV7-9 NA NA TGTGCCAGCAGCGAGCCGGTCACTTTTAACTATGGCTACACCTTC CASSEPVTFNYGYTF
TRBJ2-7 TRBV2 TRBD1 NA TGTGCCAGCAAGGGGCTAGGACAGGGGATTATATACGAGCAGTACTTC CASKGLGQGIIYEQYF
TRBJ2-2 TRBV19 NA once TGTGCCAGTAGCACCGGGGCCCCCACCGGGGAGCTGTTTTTT CASSTGAPTGELFF
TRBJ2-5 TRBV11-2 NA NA TGTGCCAGCAGCAGAGGTAGGGCGCGAGAGACCCAGTACTTC CASSRGRARETQYF
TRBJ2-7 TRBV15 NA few TGTGCCACCAGCGGACGAGACAGGAGCTCCTACGAGCAGTACTTC CATSGRDRSSYEQYF
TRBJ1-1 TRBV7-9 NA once TGTGCCAGCAGCCCCCGGGTGGGGGTGAACACTGAAGCTTTCTTT CASSPRVGVNTEAFF
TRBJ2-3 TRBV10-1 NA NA TGCGCCAGCAGTGAGACTAGCCCTAATATTGCAGATACGCAGTATTTT CASSETSPNIADTQYF
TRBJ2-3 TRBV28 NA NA TGTGCCAGCACCCCGGCGCTAGCATTCACAGATACGCAGTATTTT CASTPALAFTDTQYF
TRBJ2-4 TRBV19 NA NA TGTGCCAGTAGTATACTAGGCAAAAACATTCAGTACTTC CASSILGKNIQYF
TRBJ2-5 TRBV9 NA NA TGTGCCAGCAGCGTAGCTGTCGGAAGCACCGGCGGAGAGGGAGAGACCCAGTACTTC CASSVAVGSTGGEGETQYF
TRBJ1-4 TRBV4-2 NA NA TGTGCCAGCAGCCAAGAAGCCCAGGCACGGATTAATGAAAAACTGTTTTTT CASSQEAQARINEKLFF
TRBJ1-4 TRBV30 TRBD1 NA TGTGCCCTCGACCGGACAGGGGACATCAGGTTGCCTAATGAAAAACTGTTTTTT CALDRTGDIRLPNEKLFF
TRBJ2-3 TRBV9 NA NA TGTGCCAGCAGCGTAGAAGGACGCACAGATACGCAGTATTTT CASSVEGRTDTQYF
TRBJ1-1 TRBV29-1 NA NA TGCAGCGTTGAAGATTCCCTCCGGAGTGTGACTGAAGCTTTCTTT CSVEDSLRSVTEAFF
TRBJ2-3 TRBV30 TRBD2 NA TGTGCCTGTAGCGGGAGGGCGGGCGATACGCAGTATTTT CACSGRAGDTQYF
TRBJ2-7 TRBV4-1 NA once TGCGCCAGCAGCCACCAAGGTGGGGACGAGCAGTACTTC CASSHQGGDEQYF
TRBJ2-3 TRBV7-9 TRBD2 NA TGTGCCAGCAGCTTAGTTTCGGGGGAGGGCGAAGCGGATACGCAGTATTTT CASSLVSGEGEADTQYF
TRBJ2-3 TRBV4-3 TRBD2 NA TGCGCCAGCAGCGTAGGGGGACTAGCGGGACGAGATACGCAGTATTTT CASSVGGLAGRDTQYF
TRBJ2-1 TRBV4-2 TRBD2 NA TGTGCCAGCAGCCCTCGAGCGGGAGTCTACAATGAGCAGTTCTTC CASSPRAGVYNEQFF
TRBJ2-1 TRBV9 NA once TGTGCCAGCAGCGGGGCCGGACGGAATTCCTACAATGAGCAGTTCTTC CASSGAGRNSYNEQFF
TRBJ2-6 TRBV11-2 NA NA TGTGCCAGCAGGTTGGTCACAGTCTCTGGGGCCAACGTCCTGACTTTC CASRLVTVSGANVLTF
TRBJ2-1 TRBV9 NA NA TGTGCCAGCACCCCGTGGGAGAGGGCGGACAATGAGCAGTTCTTC CASTPWERADNEQFF
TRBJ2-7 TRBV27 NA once TGTGCCAGCAGTTCCTCCTTTCGGGGTAGCTCCTACGAGCAGTACTTC CASSSSFRGSSYEQYF
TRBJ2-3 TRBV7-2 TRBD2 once TGTGCCAGCAGCCATAGACTAGCGGTGAGCACAGATACGCAGTATTTT CASSHRLAVSTDTQYF
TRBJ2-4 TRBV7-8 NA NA TGTGCCAGCAGCACTCGACAGGGACTAGCCAAAAACATTCAGTACTTC CASSTRQGLAKNIQYF
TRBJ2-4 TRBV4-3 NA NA TGCGCCAGCAGCCAAGGACGGGGGCTAGCCAAAAACATTCAGTACTTC CASSQGRGLAKNIQYF
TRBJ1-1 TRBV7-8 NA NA TGTGCCAGCAGCTTAGCGGGGGTCGTGGACGCTGAAGCTTTCTTT CASSLAGVVDAEAFF
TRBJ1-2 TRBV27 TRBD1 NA TGTGCCAGCAGTTCCGGACAGGGGCGGGTGAGATATGGCTACACCTTC CASSSGQGRVRYGYTF
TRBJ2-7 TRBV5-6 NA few TGTGCCAGCAGCCTACCCCCTTACGAGCAGTACTTC CASSLPPYEQYF
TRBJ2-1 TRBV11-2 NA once TGTGCCAGCAGCTTACCCCCAGCGAGCGCATTCAATGAGCAGTTCTTC CASSLPPASAFNEQFF
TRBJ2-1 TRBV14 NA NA TGTGCCAGCAGCCACCAGCGGTTACGTTCTTACAATGAGCAGTTCTTC CASSHQRLRSYNEQFF
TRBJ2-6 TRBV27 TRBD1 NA TGTGCCAGCAGTACACAGGGGGCTGGGGCCAACGTCCTGACTTTC CASSTQGAGANVLTF
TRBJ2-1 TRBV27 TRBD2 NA TGTGCCAGCAGTTCCCTCGGCGGGAGAAGAGTCCATGAGCAGTTCTTC CASSSLGGRRVHEQFF
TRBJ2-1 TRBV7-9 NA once TGTGCCAGCAGCTTAGCCCCGGGACTCGCCCTTGAGAATGAGCAGTTCTTC CASSLAPGLALENEQFF